This TCR beta chain was sequenced in a study of response to subunit inactivated influenza vaccine (dated by TCRdb to 2017 to 2018). Notes on the research overall: Deep quantitative T cell receptor repertoire profiling was used in the study to track responses to a trivalent subunit inactivated influenza vaccine.

This clonotype was seen just once. The antigen it binds to is not known. No much larger clone exists at a distance of one base, and base qualities are not known. One read alone provides weak support. Study-level results and caveats: The authors proposed that each seasonal influenza vaccination may bring in only a limited number of new T cells.

The library was generated by RT-PCR. The reads were generated on an Illumina HiSeq 2500. The public reads were reprocessed in TCRdb via fastp at Q25 and MiXCR, keeping in-frame beta chains. Rows matching on CDR3 protein sequence are summarized as one entry with the most common DNA and genes. A total of about 300,000 distinct CDR3 sequences appear in this sample, around 20% of them only once. 9% to 12% of the sample is in the top ten clones. Its CDR3 holds 15 amino acids, cysteine through phenylalanine. The retained sequence is limited to the CDR3, 45 bases, with the frame set at the first base. The germline V gene (reference sequence) provides CDR1 DFQATT and CDR2 SNEGSKA. Trimming removed 5 bases from V and 3 bases from J; the gene matches leave 11 bases unexplained.

Sample: PBMCs from blood, taken around 22 months after vaccination. The sequence derives from a man in his fifties or sixties who received an inactivated influenza vaccine. Donor details come from another sample of the same person, matched by shared clones. The rearrangement joined TRBV20-1 to TRBJ2-7, with 9 central nucleotides matching TRBD1. The CDR3 loop reads CSASVTGQGYYEQYF. The sequenced DNA: TGCAGTGCTTCCGTTACGGGACAGGGATACTACGAGCAGTACTTC.